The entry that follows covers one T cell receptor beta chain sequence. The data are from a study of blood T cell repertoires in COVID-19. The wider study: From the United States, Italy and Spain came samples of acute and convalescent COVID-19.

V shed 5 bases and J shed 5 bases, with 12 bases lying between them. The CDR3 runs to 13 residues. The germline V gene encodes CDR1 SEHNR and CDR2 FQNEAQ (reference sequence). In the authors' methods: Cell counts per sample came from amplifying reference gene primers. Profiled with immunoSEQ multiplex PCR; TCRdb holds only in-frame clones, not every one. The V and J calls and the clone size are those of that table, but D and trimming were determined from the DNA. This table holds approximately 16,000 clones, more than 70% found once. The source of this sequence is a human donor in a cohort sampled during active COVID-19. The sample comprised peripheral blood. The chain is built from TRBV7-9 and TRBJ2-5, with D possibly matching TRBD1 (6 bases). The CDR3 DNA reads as TGTGCCAGCAGCCTCGGACAGTTGGAGACCCAGTACTTC. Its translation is CASSLGQLETQYF.